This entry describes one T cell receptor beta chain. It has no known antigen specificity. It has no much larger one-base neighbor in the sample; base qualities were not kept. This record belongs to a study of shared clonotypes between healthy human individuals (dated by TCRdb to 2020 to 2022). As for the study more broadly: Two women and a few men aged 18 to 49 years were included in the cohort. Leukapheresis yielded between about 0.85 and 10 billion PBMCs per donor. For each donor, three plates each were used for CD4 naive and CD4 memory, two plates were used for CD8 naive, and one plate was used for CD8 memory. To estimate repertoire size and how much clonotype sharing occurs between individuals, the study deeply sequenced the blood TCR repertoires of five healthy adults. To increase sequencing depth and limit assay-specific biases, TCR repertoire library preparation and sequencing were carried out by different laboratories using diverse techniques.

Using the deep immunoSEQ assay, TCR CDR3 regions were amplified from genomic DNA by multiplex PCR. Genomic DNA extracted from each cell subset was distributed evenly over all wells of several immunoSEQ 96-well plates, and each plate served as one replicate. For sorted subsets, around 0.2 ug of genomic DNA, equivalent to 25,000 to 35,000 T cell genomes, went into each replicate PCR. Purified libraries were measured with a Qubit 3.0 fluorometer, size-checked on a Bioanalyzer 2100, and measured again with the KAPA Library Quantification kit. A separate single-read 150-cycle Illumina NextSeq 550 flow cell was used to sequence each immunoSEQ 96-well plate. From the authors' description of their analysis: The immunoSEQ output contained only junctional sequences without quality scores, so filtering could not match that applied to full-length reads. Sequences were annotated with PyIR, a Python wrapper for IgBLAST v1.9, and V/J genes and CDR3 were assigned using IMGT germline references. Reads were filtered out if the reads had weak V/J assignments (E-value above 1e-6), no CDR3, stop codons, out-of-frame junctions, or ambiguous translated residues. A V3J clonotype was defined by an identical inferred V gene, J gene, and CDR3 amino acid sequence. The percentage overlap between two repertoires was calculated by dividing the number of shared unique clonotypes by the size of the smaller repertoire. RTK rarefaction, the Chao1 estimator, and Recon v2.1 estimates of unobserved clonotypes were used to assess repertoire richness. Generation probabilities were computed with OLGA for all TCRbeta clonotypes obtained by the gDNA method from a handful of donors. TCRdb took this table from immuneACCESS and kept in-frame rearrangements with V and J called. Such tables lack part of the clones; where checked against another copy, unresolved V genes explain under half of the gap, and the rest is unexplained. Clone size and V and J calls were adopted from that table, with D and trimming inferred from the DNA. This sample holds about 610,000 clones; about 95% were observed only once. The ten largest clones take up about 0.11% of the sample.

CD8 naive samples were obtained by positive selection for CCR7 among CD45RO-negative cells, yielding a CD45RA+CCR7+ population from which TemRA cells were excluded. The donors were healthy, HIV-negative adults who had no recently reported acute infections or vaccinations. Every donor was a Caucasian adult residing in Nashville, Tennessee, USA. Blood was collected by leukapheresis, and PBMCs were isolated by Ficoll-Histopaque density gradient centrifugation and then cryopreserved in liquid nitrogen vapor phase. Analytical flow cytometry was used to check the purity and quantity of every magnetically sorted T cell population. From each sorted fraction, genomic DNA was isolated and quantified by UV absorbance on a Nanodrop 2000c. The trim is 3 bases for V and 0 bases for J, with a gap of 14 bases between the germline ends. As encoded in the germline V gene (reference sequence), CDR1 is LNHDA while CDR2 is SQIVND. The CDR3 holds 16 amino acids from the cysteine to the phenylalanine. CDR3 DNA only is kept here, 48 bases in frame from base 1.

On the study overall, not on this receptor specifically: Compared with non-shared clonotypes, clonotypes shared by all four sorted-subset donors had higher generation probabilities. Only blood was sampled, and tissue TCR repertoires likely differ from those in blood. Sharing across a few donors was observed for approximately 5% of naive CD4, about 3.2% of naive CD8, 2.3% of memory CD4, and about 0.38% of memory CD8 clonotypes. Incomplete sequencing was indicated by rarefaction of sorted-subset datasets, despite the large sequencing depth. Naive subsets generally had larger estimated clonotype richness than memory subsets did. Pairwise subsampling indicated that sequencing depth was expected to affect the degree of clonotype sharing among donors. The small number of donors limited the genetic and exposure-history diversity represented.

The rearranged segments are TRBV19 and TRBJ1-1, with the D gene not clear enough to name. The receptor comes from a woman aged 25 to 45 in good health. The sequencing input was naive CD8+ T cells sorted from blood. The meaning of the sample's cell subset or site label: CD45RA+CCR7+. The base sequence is TGTGCCAGTAGTATCGACGGTGGAGACATGAACACTGAAGCTTTCTTT. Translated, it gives CASSIDGGDMNTEAFF.